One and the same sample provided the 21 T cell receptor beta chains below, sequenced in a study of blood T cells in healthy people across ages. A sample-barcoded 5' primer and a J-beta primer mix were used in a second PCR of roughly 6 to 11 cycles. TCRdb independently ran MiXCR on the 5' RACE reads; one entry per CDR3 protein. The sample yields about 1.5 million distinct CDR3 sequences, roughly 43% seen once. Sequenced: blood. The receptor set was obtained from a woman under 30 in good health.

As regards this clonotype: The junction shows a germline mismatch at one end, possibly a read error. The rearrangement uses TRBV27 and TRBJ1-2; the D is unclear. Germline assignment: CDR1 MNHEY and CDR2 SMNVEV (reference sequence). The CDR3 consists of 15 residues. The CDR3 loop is CAGSFRPADSYGYTF. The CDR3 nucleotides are TGTGCCGGCAGTTTCAGGCCGGCTGATTCCTATGGCTACACCTTC.

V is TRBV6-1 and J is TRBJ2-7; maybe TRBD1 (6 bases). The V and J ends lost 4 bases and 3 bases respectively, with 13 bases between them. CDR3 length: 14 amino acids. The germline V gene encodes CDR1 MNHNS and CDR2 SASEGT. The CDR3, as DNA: TGTGCCAGCAGTGGACTTCAGGGGCTCTACGAGCAGTACTTC. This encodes CASSGLQGLYEQYF.

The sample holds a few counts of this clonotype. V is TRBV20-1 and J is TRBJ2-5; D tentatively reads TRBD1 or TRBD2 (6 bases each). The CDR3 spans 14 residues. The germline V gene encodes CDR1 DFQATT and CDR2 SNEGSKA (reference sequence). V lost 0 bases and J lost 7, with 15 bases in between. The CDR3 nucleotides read TGCAGTGCTAGAGAGGCGACTAGGGGGAGGACCCAGTACTTC. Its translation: CSAREATRGRTQYF.

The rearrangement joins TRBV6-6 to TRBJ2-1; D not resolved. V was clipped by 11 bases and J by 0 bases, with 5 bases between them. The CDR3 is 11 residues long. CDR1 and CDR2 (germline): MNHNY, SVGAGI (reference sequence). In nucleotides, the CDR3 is TGTGCCGCCGGCTCCTACAATGAGCAGTTCTTC. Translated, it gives CAAGSYNEQFF.

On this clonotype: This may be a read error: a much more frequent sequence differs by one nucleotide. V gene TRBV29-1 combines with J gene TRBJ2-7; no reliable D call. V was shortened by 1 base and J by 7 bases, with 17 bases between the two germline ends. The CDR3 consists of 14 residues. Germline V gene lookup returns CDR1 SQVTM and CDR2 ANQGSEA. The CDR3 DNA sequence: TGCAGCGTTGAAGGCCCCAGCCCCTACAATGAGCAGTACTTC. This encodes CSVEGPSPYNEQYF.

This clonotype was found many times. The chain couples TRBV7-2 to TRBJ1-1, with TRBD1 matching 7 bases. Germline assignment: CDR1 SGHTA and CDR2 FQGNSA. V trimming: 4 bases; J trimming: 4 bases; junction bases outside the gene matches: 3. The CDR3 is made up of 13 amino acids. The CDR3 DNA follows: TGTGCCAGCAGCTCTTCAGGGGGCACTGAAGCTTTCTTT. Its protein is CASSSSGGTEAFF.

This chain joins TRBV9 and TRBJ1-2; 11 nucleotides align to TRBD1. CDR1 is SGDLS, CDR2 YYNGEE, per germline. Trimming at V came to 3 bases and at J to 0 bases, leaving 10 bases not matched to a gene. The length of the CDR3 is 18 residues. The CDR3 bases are TGTGCCAGCAGCGCGCATGGGACAGGGGGTCTGGCTAACTATGGCTACACCTTC. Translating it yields CASSAHGTGGLANYGYTF.

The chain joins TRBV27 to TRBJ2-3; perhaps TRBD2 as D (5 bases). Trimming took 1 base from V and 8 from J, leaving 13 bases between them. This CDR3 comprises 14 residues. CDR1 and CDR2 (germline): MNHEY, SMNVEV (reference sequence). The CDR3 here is CASSLFGDEATQYF. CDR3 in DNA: TGTGCCAGCAGTTTATTCGGGGATGAGGCTACGCAGTATTTT.

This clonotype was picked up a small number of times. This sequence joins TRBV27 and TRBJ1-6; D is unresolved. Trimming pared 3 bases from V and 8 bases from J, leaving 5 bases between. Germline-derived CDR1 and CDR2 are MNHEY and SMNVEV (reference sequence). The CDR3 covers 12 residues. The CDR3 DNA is TGTGCCAGCAGTTTCGGGGATTCACCCCTCCACTTT. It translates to CASSFGDSPLHF.

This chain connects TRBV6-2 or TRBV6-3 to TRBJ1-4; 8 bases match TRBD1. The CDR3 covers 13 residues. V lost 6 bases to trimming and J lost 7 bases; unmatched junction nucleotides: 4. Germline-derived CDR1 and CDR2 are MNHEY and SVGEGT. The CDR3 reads CASRTDRAEKLFF. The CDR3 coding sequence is TGTGCCAGCAGGACGGACAGGGCTGAAAAACTGTTTTTT.

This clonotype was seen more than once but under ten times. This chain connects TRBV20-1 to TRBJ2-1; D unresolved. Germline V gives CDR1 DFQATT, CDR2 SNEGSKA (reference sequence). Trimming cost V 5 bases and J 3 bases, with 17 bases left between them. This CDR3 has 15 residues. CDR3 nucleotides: TGCAGTGCTCCGTGGCCGTCACAGAGCTACAATGAGCAGTTCTTC. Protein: CSAPWPSQSYNEQFF.

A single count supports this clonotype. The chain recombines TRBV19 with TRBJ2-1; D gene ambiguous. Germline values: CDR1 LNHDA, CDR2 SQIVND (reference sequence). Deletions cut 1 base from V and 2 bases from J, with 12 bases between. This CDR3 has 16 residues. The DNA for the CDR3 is TGTGCCAGTAGTATAGTCGGCCGTTTAGCCTACAATGAGCAGTTCTTC. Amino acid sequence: CASSIVGRLAYNEQFF.

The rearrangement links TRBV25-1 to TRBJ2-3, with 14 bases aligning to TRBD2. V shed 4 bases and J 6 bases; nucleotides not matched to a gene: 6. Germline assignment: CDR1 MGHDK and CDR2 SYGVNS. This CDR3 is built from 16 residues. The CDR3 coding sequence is TGTGCCAGCAGTGGGACTAGCGGGGGGCCTCGGGATACGCAGTATTTT. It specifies CASSGTSGGPRDTQYF.

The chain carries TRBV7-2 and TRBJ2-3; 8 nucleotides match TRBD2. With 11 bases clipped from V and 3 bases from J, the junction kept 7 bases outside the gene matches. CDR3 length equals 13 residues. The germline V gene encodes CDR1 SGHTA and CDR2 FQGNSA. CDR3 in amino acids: CASAGGVTDTQYF. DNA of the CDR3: TGTGCCTCCGCGGGGGGTGTGACAGATACGCAGTATTTT. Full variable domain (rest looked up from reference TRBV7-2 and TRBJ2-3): GAGVSQSPSNKVTEKGKDVELRCDPISGHTALYWYRQSLGQGLEFLIYFQGNSAPDKSGLPSDRFSAERTGGSVSTLTIQRTQQEDSAVYLCASAGGVTDTQYFGPGTRLTVL.

In nucleotides, the CDR3 is TGTGCCAGCATACAAAACATGAGACGGGGCTATGGCTACACCTTC. Its protein product is CASIQNMRRGYGYTF. The chain has TRBV28 and TRBJ1-2; D uncertain. Per germline, CDR1 MDHEN and CDR2 SYDVKM. V shed 7 bases and J shed 4 bases, with 19 bases lying between them. CDR3 length equals 15 residues.

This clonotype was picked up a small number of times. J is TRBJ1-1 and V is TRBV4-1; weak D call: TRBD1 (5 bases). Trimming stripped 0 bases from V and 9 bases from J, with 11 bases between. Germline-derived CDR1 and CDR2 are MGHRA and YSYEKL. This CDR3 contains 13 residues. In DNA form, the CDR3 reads TGCGCCAGCAGCCAAGATCTCAGGGATCAAGCTTTCTTT. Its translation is CASSQDLRDQAFF.

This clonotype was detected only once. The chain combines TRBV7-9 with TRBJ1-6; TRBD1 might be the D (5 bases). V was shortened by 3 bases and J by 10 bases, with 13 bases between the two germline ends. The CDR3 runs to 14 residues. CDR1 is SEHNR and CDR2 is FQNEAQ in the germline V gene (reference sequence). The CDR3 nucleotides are TGTGCCAGCAGCTTCTACGGGACTGAGTCACCCCTCCACTTT. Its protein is CASSFYGTESPLHF.

In DNA form, the CDR3 reads TGCGCCAGCAGCCTGGGGGACAGGCCAGCCAAAAACATTCAGTACTTC. This sequence encodes CASSLGDRPAKNIQYF. The J gene is TRBJ2-4, the V gene TRBV5-1; TRBD1 matches 8 bases. The CDR3 runs 16 residues. In germline, CDR1 is SGHRS, CDR2 YFSETQ. Unmatched junction bases numbered 6, after V lost 4 bases and J lost 0 bases.

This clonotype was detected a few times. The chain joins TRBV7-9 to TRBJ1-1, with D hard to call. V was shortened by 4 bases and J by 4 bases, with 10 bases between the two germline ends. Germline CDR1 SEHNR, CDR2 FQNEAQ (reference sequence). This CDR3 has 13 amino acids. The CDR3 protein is CASSSAGSTEAFF. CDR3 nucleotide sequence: TGTGCCAGCAGCTCAGCGGGATCCACTGAAGCTTTCTTT.

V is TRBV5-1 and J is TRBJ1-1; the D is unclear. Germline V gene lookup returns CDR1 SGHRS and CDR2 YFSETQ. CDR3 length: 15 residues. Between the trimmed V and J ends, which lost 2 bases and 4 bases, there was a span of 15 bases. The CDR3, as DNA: TGCGCCAGCAGCTTAATCGACCTGAGAGGCACTGAAGCTTTCTTT. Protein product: CASSLIDLRGTEAFF.

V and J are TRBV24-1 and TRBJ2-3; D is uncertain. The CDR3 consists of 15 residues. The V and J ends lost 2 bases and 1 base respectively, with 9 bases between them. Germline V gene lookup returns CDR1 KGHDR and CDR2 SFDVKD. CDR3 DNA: TGTGCCACCAGTGATTCGCGAAGAGGCACAGATACGCAGTATTTT. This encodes CATSDSRRGTDTQYF.